The clone carrying this TCR beta chain has at least ten counts. The CDR3 covers 14 residues. V lost 5 bases and J 5 bases, leaving 15 bases between the germline ends. Looked up from germline, CDR1 is SEHNR and CDR2 is FQNEAQ (reference sequence). This sample was included in a study of T-cell reconstitution after alpha-beta-depleted transplantation in children. Preparation of the TCRbeta library used unique molecular identifiers. One entry per CDR3 protein, called by TCRdb with MiXCR from the PCR reads. The sample carries hundreds of thousands of distinct CDR3 sequences, 16% recorded once. This rearrangement joins TRBV7-9 to TRBJ2-5, with D possibly being TRBD2 (6 bases). This TCR was sampled from a human donor who donated a stem cell graft to a child with acute myeloid leukemia. The sequences come from PBMCs from the stem cell graft donor, collected from the stem cell graft. The CDR3 is CASSLGRGLETQYF. In nucleotides, the CDR3 is TGTGCCAGCAGCCTAGGGCGGGGTCTGGAGACCCAGTACTTC.